A single sample is the source of the 10 T cell receptor beta chains below, sequenced in a study of blood T cell repertoires in COVID-19. The method was immunoSEQ multiplex PCR; TCRdb's version includes in-frame clones alone and lacks a portion of them. The table records about 360,000 clones, more than 65% of them present only once. The sample was peripheral blood. The receptors derive from a human donor with acute or convalescent COVID-19. The donor label of this sample is uncertain.

The V and J genes are TRBV5-1 and TRBJ2-7; 12 nucleotides line up with TRBD2. This CDR3 has 17 amino acids. The V gene's germline CDR1 is SGHRS and CDR2 YFSETQ. The V gene end was trimmed by 3 bases and the J gene end by 4 bases; junction bases not matched to a gene: 11. The CDR3 here is CASSSLLAGGRGYEQYF. The CDR3 bases are TGCGCCAGCAGCTCTCTACTAGCGGGAGGCAGGGGATACGAGCAGTACTTC.

Concerning this clone: At the DNA level, this CDR3 is encoded by other sequences in the same sample as well. The chain is built from TRBV7-2 and TRBJ1-1; D uncertain. The CDR3 extends over 13 amino acids. With 5 bases removed from V and 5 bases from J, the gap between germline ends came to 12 bases. Germline V CDR1 and CDR2: SGHTA, FQGNSA. The CDR3 DNA reads as TGTGCCAGCAGCCTGGATGGGCGTACTGAAGCTTTCTTT. Protein sequence: CASSLDGRTEAFF.

V usage is TRBV29-1 and J usage is TRBJ2-2, with D tentatively TRBD1 (7 bases). Trimming shortened V by 3 bases and J by 4 bases, and 15 bases separated the two germline ends. The germline V gene has CDR1 SQVTM and CDR2 ANQGSEA. The CDR3 consists of 15 residues. The CDR3 coding sequence is TGCAGCGTTGATTTACGACAGGGAGGCACCGGGGAGCTGTTTTTT. As protein: CSVDLRQGGTGELFF.

The rearrangement uses TRBV5-1 and TRBJ2-5; the D is unclear. In germline, CDR1 is SGHRS, CDR2 YFSETQ. Trimming pared 2 bases from V and 5 bases from J, leaving 13 bases between. The length of the CDR3 is 14 residues. In DNA form, the CDR3 reads TGCGCCAGCAGCTTTTCGGTCGTGCTGGAGACCCAGTACTTC. Translating gives CASSFSVVLETQYF.

This clone was detected only a few times. Written as DNA, the CDR3 is TGTGCCAGCAGCTACAGGGTACCGTCGGACGGGTCCTCCTACGAGCAGTACTTC. It yields the protein CASSYRVPSDGSSYEQYF. The gene calls are TRBV27 and TRBJ2-7, with a tentative D call TRBD1 (6 bases). This CDR3 has 18 amino acids. Germline V gives CDR1 MNHEY, CDR2 SMNVEV (reference sequence). V dropped 6 bases and J dropped 0 bases, with 24 bases sitting between them.

J is TRBJ2-5 and V is TRBV19, with TRBD2 as a possible D gene (6 bases). Trimming shortened V by 1 base and J by 1 base, and 13 bases separated the two germline ends. Germline V gene data show CDR1 as LNHDA and CDR2 as SQIVND (reference sequence). This CDR3 is 16 amino acids long. CDR3 amino acids: CASSIGGEYSQETQYF. CDR3 sequence (DNA): TGTGCCAGTAGTATAGGGGGGGAATACAGCCAAGAGACCCAGTACTTC.

This clone is deemed medium-sized. This chain uses TRBV28 with TRBJ1-5; D uncertain. Trimming shortened V by 5 bases and J by 4 bases, and 15 bases separated the two germline ends. The CDR3 has 15 amino acids. CDR1 and CDR2 (germline): MDHEN, SYDVKM. The CDR3 nucleotides read TGTGCCAGCAGTACCCAGATCGGAGGGAATCAGCCCCAGCATTTT. Amino acids: CASSTQIGGNQPQHF.

As regards this clone: Other DNA sequences from this sample encode an identical CDR3 as well. The V gene is TRBV6-5, the J gene TRBJ1-1; D gene ambiguous. V lost 0 bases and J 3 bases, leaving 5 bases between the germline ends. The CDR3 has 13 amino acids. Germline CDR1 MNHEY, CDR2 SVGAGI. The CDR3 nucleotides are TGTGCCAGCAGTTACTCGCCGGACACTGAAGCTTTCTTT. This gives the protein CASSYSPDTEAFF.

This clone was observed a handful of times. The chain joins TRBV6-6 to TRBJ1-4; weak D call: TRBD1 (6 bases). The CDR3 extends over 15 amino acids. Looked up from germline, CDR1 is MNHNY and CDR2 is SVGAGI (reference sequence). V was pared by 5 bases and J by 1 base, with 11 bases between. The CDR3: CASSPPGQTNEKLFF. Written as DNA, the CDR3 is TGTGCCAGCAGTCCCCCGGGACAAACTAATGAAAAACTGTTTTTT.

The chain carries TRBV6-5 and TRBJ1-2; 10 bases map to TRBD1. The junction had 8 bases not matched to a gene; V was cut back by 6 bases and J by 4 bases. This CDR3 is 15 amino acids long. The germline CDR1 and CDR2 sequences are MNHEY and SVGAGI. As DNA, the CDR3 is TGTGCCAGCAGAGCGGGACAGGGGATTCCCTATGGCTACACCTTC. This gives the protein CASRAGQGIPYGYTF.